Listed below are T cell receptor beta chains from one sample, sequenced in a study of CD4 T cells in relation to SARS-CoV-2 and coronaviruses. The table came from immunoSEQ multiplex PCR; TCRdb's copy has only in-frame clones and leaves some out. The table lists about 35,000 clones, approximately 83% of them singletons. For these receptors, no antigen is known. The sample taken for sequencing was naive CD4+ T cells from PBMCs, cultured in vitro. The receptors derive from an adult with COVID-19. The CDR3 runs from the conserved cysteine through the conserved F or W. D genes are given only for firm matches. Size is stated for part of the rows, as once, few or many counts, or as a class when the clone is expanded.

CDR3 protein: CASSQGAVFAASGNEQFF
CDR3 DNA: TGCGCCAGCAGCCAAGGGGCCGTTTTCGCGGCCTCTGGCAATGAGCAGTTCTTC
V gene: TRBV4-1
J gene: TRBJ2-1
clone size: .
D gene: .

CDR3 protein: CATSRQGGTGELFF
CDR3 DNA: TGTGCCACCAGCAGACAGGGGGGCACCGGGGAGCTGTTTTTT
V gene: TRBV15
J gene: TRBJ2-2
clone size: .
D gene: .

CDR3 protein: CASRTGGNYGYTF
CDR3 DNA: TGTGCCAGCAGGACAGGGGGCAACTATGGCTACACCTTC
V gene: TRBV12-3/TRBV12-4
J gene: TRBJ1-2
clone size: .
D gene: TRBD1

CDR3 protein: CASSETTGSTEAFF
CDR3 DNA: TGCGCCAGCAGCGAAACCACAGGGAGCACTGAAGCTTTCTTT
V gene: TRBV5-1
J gene: TRBJ1-1
clone size: .
D gene: .

CDR3 protein: CSVKPGQFNQPQHF
CDR3 DNA: TGCAGCGTCAAACCAGGACAGTTTAATCAGCCCCAGCATTTT
V gene: TRBV29-1
J gene: TRBJ1-5
clone size: few
D gene: .

CDR3 protein: CASSFSYSFGELFF
CDR3 DNA: TGTGCCAGCAGCTTTTCCTATTCATTCGGGGAGCTGTTTTTT
V gene: TRBV7-9
J gene: TRBJ2-2
clone size: .
D gene: .

CDR3 protein: CASSFSPGSSYEQYF
CDR3 DNA: TGTGCCAGCAGTTTTTCTCCGGGGAGCTCCTACGAGCAGTACTTC
V gene: TRBV6-6
J gene: TRBJ2-7
clone size: .
D gene: .

CDR3 protein: CASSGRTGVKRSQYF
CDR3 DNA: TGTGCCAGCAGTGGCCGGACAGGGGTCAAGCGGTCCCAGTACTTC
V gene: TRBV6-4
J gene: TRBJ2-5
clone size: once
D gene: TRBD1

CDR3 protein: CASSQDSYEQYF
CDR3 DNA: TGCGCCAGCAGCCAAGACTCCTACGAGCAGTACTTC
V gene: TRBV4-1
J gene: TRBJ2-7
clone size: .
D gene: .

CDR3 protein: CASSLQISENEQFF
CDR3 DNA: TGTGCCAGCAGCCTACAGATTAGCGAGAATGAGCAGTTCTTC
V gene: TRBV7-2
J gene: TRBJ2-1
clone size: .
D gene: .

CDR3 protein: CASSLQGRTGELFF
CDR3 DNA: TGTGCCAGCAGCCTACAGGGTAGGACCGGGGAGCTGTTTTTT
V gene: TRBV7-3
J gene: TRBJ2-2
clone size: few
D gene: .

CDR3 protein: CASSAYPAGSGELFF
CDR3 DNA: TGTGCCAGCAGCGCATACCCAGCGGGCAGCGGGGAGCTGTTTTTT
V gene: TRBV7-7
J gene: TRBJ2-2
clone size: .
D gene: .

CDR3 protein: CASSLGARVKPQHF
CDR3 DNA: TGTGCCAGCAGTTTGGGCGCCCGGGTTAAGCCCCAGCATTTT
V gene: TRBV28
J gene: TRBJ1-5
clone size: .
D gene: .

CDR3 protein: CASSKRGEYQETQYF
CDR3 DNA: TGTGCCAGCTCAAAGAGGGGGGAGTACCAAGAGACCCAGTACTTC
V gene: TRBV18
J gene: TRBJ2-5
clone size: .
D gene: .

CDR3 protein: CASSQGRTSGGTGELFF
CDR3 DNA: TGCGCCAGCAGCCAAGGGAGGACTAGCGGGGGCACCGGGGAGCTGTTTTTT
V gene: TRBV4-1
J gene: TRBJ2-2
clone size: .
D gene: TRBD2

CDR3 protein: CASGSQGATDTQYF
CDR3 DNA: TGTGCTAGTGGTTCTCAGGGGGCCACAGATACGCAGTATTTT
V gene: TRBV12-5
J gene: TRBJ2-3
clone size: .
D gene: TRBD1

CDR3 protein: CASSLETSGRPYEQFF
CDR3 DNA: TGTGCCAGCAGCTTAGAGACTAGCGGGAGACCTTATGAGCAGTTCTTC
V gene: TRBV7-6
J gene: TRBJ2-1
clone size: .
D gene: TRBD2

CDR3 protein: CASSYTGTGGTEQFF
CDR3 DNA: TGTGCCAGCAGCTATACCGGGACAGGGGGCACTGAGCAGTTCTTC
V gene: TRBV11-2
J gene: TRBJ2-1
clone size: .
D gene: TRBD1

CDR3 protein: CASSSSGTSYNEQFF
CDR3 DNA: TGTGCCAGCAGTTCCAGCGGGACGTCCTACAATGAGCAGTTCTTC
V gene: TRBV28
J gene: TRBJ2-1
clone size: .
D gene: TRBD2

CDR3 protein: CASSSLVGQAHEQYF
CDR3 DNA: TGTGCCAGCAGCTCTCTCGTTGGGCAGGCTCACGAGCAGTACTTC
V gene: TRBV7-6
J gene: TRBJ2-7
clone size: .
D gene: .

CDR3 protein: CASSPRWAANEKLFF
CDR3 DNA: TGTGCCAGCAGTCCCCGTTGGGCGGCTAATGAAAAACTGTTTTTT
V gene: TRBV27
J gene: TRBJ1-4
clone size: .
D gene: .

CDR3 protein: CASTEQTYQPQHF
CDR3 DNA: TGTGCCAGCACAGAACAGACTTATCAGCCCCAGCATTTT
V gene: TRBV6-5
J gene: TRBJ1-5
clone size: .
D gene: .

CDR3 protein: CASSSRSRRTNYGYTF
CDR3 DNA: TGTGCCAGCAGCTCAAGAAGCAGGCGAACTAACTATGGCTACACCTTC
V gene: TRBV5-8
J gene: TRBJ1-2
clone size: .
D gene: .

CDR3 protein: CASRGQGHEQYF
CDR3 DNA: TGTGCCAGCAGGGGCCAGGGCCACGAGCAGTACTTC
V gene: TRBV2
J gene: TRBJ2-7
clone size: .
D gene: .

CDR3 protein: CASTPGGNEKLFF
CDR3 DNA: TGTGCCAGTACCCCCGGGGGGAATGAAAAACTGTTTTTT
V gene: TRBV19
J gene: TRBJ1-4
clone size: .
D gene: .

CDR3 protein: CAICSGGENIQYF
CDR3 DNA: TGTGCCATCTGCTCGGGAGGGGAAAACATTCAGTACTTC
V gene: TRBV10-3
J gene: TRBJ2-4
clone size: .
D gene: TRBD2

CDR3 protein: CASSEAMRGLETQYF
CDR3 DNA: TGTGCCAGCAGTGAAGCGATGAGGGGGCTGGAGACCCAGTACTTC
V gene: TRBV6-1
J gene: TRBJ2-5
clone size: .
D gene: TRBD1

CDR3 protein: CASSFTGVGGNTIYF
CDR3 DNA: TGTGCCAGCAGCTTTACAGGGGTCGGAGGAAACACCATATATTTT
V gene: TRBV9
J gene: TRBJ1-3
clone size: .
D gene: TRBD1

CDR3 protein: CAWSPGTGSEKLFF
CDR3 DNA: TGTGCCTGGAGTCCAGGGACAGGGAGCGAAAAACTGTTTTTT
V gene: TRBV30
J gene: TRBJ1-4
clone size: .
D gene: TRBD1

CDR3 protein: CASSPSGWLPLSYEQYF
CDR3 DNA: TGTGCCAGCAGCCCGTCAGGGTGGCTACCTTTGTCCTACGAGCAGTACTTC
V gene: TRBV14
J gene: TRBJ2-7
clone size: .
D gene: .

CDR3 protein: CASSLAGLGANEQYF
CDR3 DNA: TGTGCCAGCAGCTTAGCCGGTCTGGGGGCCAACGAGCAGTACTTC
V gene: TRBV7-9
J gene: TRBJ2-7
clone size: .
D gene: .

CDR3 protein: CASSLALGWQANTGELFF
CDR3 DNA: TGTGCCAGCAGCTTAGCGTTGGGTTGGCAAGCGAACACCGGGGAGCTGTTTTTT
V gene: TRBV7-8
J gene: TRBJ2-2
clone size: .
D gene: .

CDR3 protein: CASSLGRGNNEQFF
CDR3 DNA: TGTGCCAGCAGCTTGGGCAGGGGCAACAATGAGCAGTTCTTC
V gene: TRBV5-5
J gene: TRBJ2-1
clone size: .
D gene: .

CDR3 protein: CASSFAGGSFEQYF
CDR3 DNA: TGTGCCAGCAGCTTCGCGGGAGGCTCGTTCGAGCAGTACTTC
V gene: TRBV13
J gene: TRBJ2-7
clone size: .
D gene: TRBD2

CDR3 protein: CASSRWEISSYEQYF
CDR3 DNA: TGTGCCAGCTCGCGTTGGGAAATTTCGAGCTACGAGCAGTACTTC
V gene: TRBV18
J gene: TRBJ2-7
clone size: .
D gene: .

CDR3 protein: CASSQVGGTGAEAFF
CDR3 DNA: TGCGCCAGCAGCCAAGTAGGGGGGACAGGAGCTGAAGCTTTCTTT
V gene: TRBV4-3
J gene: TRBJ1-1
clone size: .
D gene: TRBD1

CDR3 protein: CASRTDNYGYTF
CDR3 DNA: TGTGCCAGCAGGACGGATAACTATGGCTACACCTTC
V gene: TRBV28
J gene: TRBJ1-2
clone size: .
D gene: .

CDR3 protein: CSVKSTGLSSNTEAFF
CDR3 DNA: TGCAGCGTAAAATCAACAGGGTTGAGTTCGAACACTGAAGCTTTCTTT
V gene: TRBV29-1
J gene: TRBJ1-1
clone size: once
D gene: .

CDR3 protein: CASSQGPTQRHEQYF
CDR3 DNA: TGTGCCAGCAGTCAAGGACCCACGCAACGCCACGAGCAGTACTTC
V gene: TRBV28
J gene: TRBJ2-7
clone size: .
D gene: .

CDR3 protein: CASSGYRELETQYF
CDR3 DNA: TGTGCCAGCAGCGGCTACCGGGAGCTAGAGACCCAGTACTTC
V gene: TRBV28
J gene: TRBJ2-5
clone size: once
D gene: .

CDR3 protein: CASSLVMGRDEKLFF
CDR3 DNA: TGTGCCAGCAGCTTAGTGATGGGACGGGATGAAAAACTGTTTTTT
V gene: TRBV7-2
J gene: TRBJ1-4
clone size: few
D gene: .

CDR3 protein: CASSRRGPGEKLFF
CDR3 DNA: TGTGCCAGCAGCCGTCGGGGGCCGGGGGAAAAACTGTTTTTT
V gene: TRBV6-6
J gene: TRBJ1-4
clone size: .
D gene: .

CDR3 protein: CASSFMGTGRPNEKLFF
CDR3 DNA: TGCGCCAGCAGCTTCATGGGGACAGGGCGACCTAATGAAAAACTGTTTTTT
V gene: TRBV5-1
J gene: TRBJ1-4
clone size: .
D gene: TRBD1